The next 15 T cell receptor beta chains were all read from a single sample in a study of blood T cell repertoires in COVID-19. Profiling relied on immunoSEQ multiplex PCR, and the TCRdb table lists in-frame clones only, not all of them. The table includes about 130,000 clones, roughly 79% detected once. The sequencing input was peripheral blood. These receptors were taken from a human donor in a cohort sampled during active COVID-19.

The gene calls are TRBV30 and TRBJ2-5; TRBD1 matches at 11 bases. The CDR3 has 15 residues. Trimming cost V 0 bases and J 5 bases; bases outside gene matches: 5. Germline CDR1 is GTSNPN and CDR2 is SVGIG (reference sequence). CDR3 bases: TGTGCCTGGAGTGTACGGACAGGGGGCCGGGAGACCCAGTACTTC. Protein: CAWSVRTGGRETQYF.

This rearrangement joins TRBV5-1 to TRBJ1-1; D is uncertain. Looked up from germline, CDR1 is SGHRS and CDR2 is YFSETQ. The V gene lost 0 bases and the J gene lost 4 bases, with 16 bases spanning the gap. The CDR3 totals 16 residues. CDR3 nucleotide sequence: TGCGCCAGCAGCTTGGGAACGCCTACTCGTGGCACTGAAGCTTTCTTT. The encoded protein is CASSLGTPTRGTEAFF.

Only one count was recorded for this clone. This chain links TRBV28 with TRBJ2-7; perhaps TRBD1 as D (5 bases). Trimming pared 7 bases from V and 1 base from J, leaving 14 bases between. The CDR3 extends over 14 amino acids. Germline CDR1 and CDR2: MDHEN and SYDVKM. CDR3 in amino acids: CASTGPTGSYEQYF. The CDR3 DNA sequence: TGTGCCAGCACCGGCCCCACAGGTTCCTACGAGCAGTACTTC.

The CDR3 is CASSQGQGMAHQGQFF. The DNA for the CDR3 is TGCGCCAGCAGCCAGGGACAGGGGATGGCCCACCAAGGGCAGTTCTTC. The chain recombines TRBV5-1 with TRBJ2-1; TRBD1 matches at 10 bases. The CDR3 extends over 16 amino acids. Germline lookup yields CDR1 SGHRS and CDR2 YFSETQ. V shed 4 bases and J 12 bases; nucleotides not matched to a gene: 16.

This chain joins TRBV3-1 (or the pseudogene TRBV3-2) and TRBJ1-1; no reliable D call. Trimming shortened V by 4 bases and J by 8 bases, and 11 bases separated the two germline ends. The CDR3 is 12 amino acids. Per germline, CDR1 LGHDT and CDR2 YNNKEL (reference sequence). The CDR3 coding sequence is TGTGCCAGCAGCCCCTCACCGGTGGAAGCTTTCTTT. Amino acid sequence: CASSPSPVEAFF.

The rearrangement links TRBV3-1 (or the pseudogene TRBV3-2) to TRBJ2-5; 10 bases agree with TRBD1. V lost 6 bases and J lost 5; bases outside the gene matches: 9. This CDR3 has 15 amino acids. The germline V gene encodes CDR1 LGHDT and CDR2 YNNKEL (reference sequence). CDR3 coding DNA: TGTGCCAGCAGTACAGGACAGGGGGACGGGGAGACCCAGTACTTC. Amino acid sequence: CASSTGQGDGETQYF.

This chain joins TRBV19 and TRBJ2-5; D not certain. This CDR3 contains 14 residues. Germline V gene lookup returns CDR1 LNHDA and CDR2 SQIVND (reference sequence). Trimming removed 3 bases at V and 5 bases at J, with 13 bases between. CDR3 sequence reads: CASSMGRLRETQYF. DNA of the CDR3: TGTGCCAGTAGTATGGGTCGCCTCAGGGAGACCCAGTACTTC.

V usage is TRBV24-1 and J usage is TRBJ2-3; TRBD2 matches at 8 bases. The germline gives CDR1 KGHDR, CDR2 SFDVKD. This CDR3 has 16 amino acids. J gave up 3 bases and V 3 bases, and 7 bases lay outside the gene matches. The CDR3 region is CATSDPGLAKTDTQYF. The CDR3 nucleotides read TGTGCCACCAGTGATCCAGGACTAGCCAAAACAGATACGCAGTATTTT.

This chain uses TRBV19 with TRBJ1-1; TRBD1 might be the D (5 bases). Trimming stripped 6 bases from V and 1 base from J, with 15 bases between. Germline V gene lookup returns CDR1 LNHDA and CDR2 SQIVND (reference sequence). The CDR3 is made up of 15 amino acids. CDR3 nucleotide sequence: TGTGCCAGTAGGGGGACGGGAGGTTCGAACACTGAAGCTTTCTTT. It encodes CASRGTGGSNTEAFF. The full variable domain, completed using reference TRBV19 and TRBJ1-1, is DGGITQSPKYLFRKEGQNVTLSCEQNLNHDAMYWYRQDPGQGLRLIYYSQIVNDFQKGDIAEGYSVSREKKESFPLTVTSAQKNPTAFYLCASRGTGGSNTEAFFGQGTRLTVV.

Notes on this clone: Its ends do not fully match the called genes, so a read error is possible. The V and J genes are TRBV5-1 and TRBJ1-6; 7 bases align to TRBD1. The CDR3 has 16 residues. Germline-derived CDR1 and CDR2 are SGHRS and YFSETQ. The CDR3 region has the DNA TGCGCCAGCAGCCCAGGGGGGCGGGTATCGGGCTCACCGCTCCACTTT. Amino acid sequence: CASSPGGRVSGSPLHF.

CDR3 sequence reads: CASSQSEATLNQPQHF. The CDR3 bases are TGCGCCAGCAGTCAATCGGAGGCGACACTCAATCAGCCCCAGCATTTT. The chain combines TRBV23-1 with TRBJ1-5; D ambiguous. TRBV23-1 is given ORF status, its function remaining uncertain. The ends were cut back, 0 bases at V and 3 bases at J, with 12 bases in the middle. The CDR3 spans 16 residues.

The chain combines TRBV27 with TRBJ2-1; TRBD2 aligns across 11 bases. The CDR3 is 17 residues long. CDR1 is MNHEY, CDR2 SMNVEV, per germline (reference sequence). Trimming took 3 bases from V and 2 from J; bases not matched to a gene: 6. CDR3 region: CASSFPSGGQTYNEQFF. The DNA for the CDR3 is TGTGCCAGCAGTTTTCCTAGCGGGGGGCAGACCTACAATGAGCAGTTCTTC.

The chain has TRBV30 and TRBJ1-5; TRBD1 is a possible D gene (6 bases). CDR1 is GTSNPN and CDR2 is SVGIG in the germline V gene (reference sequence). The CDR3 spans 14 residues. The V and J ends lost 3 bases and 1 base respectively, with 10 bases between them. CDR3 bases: TGTGCCTGGAGCGGAGGACAGAGCAATCAGCCCCAGCATTTT. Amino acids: CAWSGGQSNQPQHF.

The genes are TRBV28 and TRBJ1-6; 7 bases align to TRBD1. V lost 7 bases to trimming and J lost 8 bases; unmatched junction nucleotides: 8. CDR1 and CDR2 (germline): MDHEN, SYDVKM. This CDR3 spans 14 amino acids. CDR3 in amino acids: CASIPDREDSPLHF. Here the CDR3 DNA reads TGTGCCAGCATCCCTGACAGGGAGGATTCACCCCTCCACTTT.

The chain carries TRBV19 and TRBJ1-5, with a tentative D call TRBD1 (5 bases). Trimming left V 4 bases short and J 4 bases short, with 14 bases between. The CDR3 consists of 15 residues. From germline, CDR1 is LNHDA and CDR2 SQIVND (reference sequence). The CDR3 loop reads CASSSGGRENQPQHF. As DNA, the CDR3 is TGTGCCAGTAGTAGCGGCGGCAGGGAAAATCAGCCCCAGCATTTT.